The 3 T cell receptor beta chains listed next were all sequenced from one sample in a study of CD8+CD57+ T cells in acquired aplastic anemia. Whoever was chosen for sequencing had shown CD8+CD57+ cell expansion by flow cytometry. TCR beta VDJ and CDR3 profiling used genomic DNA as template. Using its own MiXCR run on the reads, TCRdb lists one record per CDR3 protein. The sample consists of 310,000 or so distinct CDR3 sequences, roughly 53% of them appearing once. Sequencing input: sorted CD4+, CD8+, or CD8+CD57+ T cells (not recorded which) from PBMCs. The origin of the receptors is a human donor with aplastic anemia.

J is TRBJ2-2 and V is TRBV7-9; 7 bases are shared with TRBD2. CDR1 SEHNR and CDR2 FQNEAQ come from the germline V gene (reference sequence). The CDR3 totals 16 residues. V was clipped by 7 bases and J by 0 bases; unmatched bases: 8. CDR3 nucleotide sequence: TGTGCCAGCAACGATCCTAGCGGTGCGAACACCGGGGAGCTGTTTTTT. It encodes CASNDPSGANTGELFF.

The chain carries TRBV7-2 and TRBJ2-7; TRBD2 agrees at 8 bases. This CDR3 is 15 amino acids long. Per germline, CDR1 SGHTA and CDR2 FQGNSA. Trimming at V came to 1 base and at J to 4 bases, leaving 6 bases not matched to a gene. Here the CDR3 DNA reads TGTGCCAGCAGCTTAGGTTCTAGCGGGCGATACGAGCAGTACTTC. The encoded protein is CASSLGSSGRYEQYF.

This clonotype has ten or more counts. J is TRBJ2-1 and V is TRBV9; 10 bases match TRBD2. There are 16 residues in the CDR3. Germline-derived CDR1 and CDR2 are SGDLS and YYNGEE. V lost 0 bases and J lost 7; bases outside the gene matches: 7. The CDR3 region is CASSVGAGGLRNEQFF. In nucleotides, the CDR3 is TGTGCCAGCAGCGTAGGAGCGGGGGGGCTTCGGAATGAGCAGTTCTTC.